This T cell receptor beta chain was captured in a study of regulatory T cells in long-lasting Graves disease. Turning to the study itself: Positive TSH receptor antibodies alongside over 5 years of antithyroid drugs were what marked Graves' disease as persistent. Whole-study findings and limits: TRBV28, TRBJ1-2 and TRBJ2-5 were favored in persistent disease.

This clonotype was counted once. Antigen: not known. Through Arm-PCR of CDR3 regions and iRepertoire HTBI primers, TCR beta libraries were built. Using its own MiXCR run on the multiplex PCR reads, TCRdb lists one record per CDR3 protein. This repertoire shows around 430,000 distinct CDR3 sequences, under 25% found once; its top ten account for roughly 13%. Stated time point: persistent/refractory GD, antithyroid drugs over 5 years with positive TRAb. Making the TCR library involved RNA that had been extracted from PBMCs. American Thyroid Association guidelines defined how Graves' disease was diagnosed. This CDR3 has 14 amino acids. Germline V gene lookup returns CDR1 MNHNS and CDR2 SASEGT. Trimming left V 7 bases short and J 4 bases short, with 13 bases between.

The sequence was obtained from a female donor with Graves disease. This specimen consisted of peripheral blood mononuclear cells (PBMCs), obtained when the disease was refractory, from a patient treated with antithyroid drugs. The chain has TRBV6-1 and TRBJ1-4; D ambiguous. CDR3 in DNA: TGTGCCAGCACCTCGACGGGCTTTAATGAAAAACTGTTTTTT. Translating gives CASTSTGFNEKLFF.